A selection of T cell receptor beta chains follows, all from one sample in a study of regulatory T cells in long-lasting Graves disease. TCRdb recomputed calls from the multiplex PCR reads with MiXCR, one row per CDR3 protein. The data contain under 250,000 distinct CDR3 sequences, around 21% of them seen just once; the ten biggest clones take up approximately 15%. This material consisted of peripheral blood mononuclear cells (PBMCs), taken at new diagnosis, from a patient treated with antithyroid drugs. The receptors were gathered from a female donor with Graves disease. Each CDR3 is given with its conserved first and last residue. Each record gives: J gene, D gene, V gene, clone size, CDR3 protein, CDR3 DNA. The D gene is left open where the match is weak. The listing skips clone size in some rows; elsewhere it reads once, few, many or a size class.

TRBJ2-7	TRBD2	TRBV6-2/TRBV6-3	many	CASSYPSGLAGTRYEQYF	TGTGCCAGCAGTTACCCTTCGGGACTAGCGGGAACGAGGTACGAGCAGTACTTC
TRBJ1-2	-	TRBV5-8	few	CASSLDAGTGYTF	TGTGCCAGCAGCTTGGATGCAGGGACAGGCTACACCTTC
TRBJ1-1	-	TRBV6-2/TRBV6-3	many	CASSQLESVAFF	TGTGCCAGCAGCCAATTGGAAAGTGTGGCTTTCTTT
TRBJ2-5	-	TRBV6-2/TRBV6-3	-	CASSYSGAVHETQYF	TGTGCCAGCAGTTACTCGGGAGCGGTTCACGAGACCCAGTACTTC
TRBJ2-3	TRBD1	TRBV6-1	many	CASIDRGSSTDTQYF	TGTGCCAGCATCGACAGGGGCTCTAGCACAGATACGCAGTATTTT
TRBJ2-5	TRBD2	TRBV6-1	-	CASSRTSGGPYQETQYF	TGTGCCAGCAGTCGGACTAGCGGGGGGCCTTACCAAGAGACCCAGTACTTC
TRBJ2-5	-	TRBV20-1	many	CSAIGTRQETQYF	TGCAGTGCTATCGGGACTCGGCAAGAGACCCAGTACTTC
TRBJ2-7	TRBD1	TRBV7-2	-	CASSHTGQGPYEQYF	TGTGCCAGCAGTCACACAGGACAGGGCCCCTACGAGCAGTACTTC
TRBJ2-5	TRBD2	TRBV6-2/TRBV6-3	many	CASSNGGAGKTQYF	TGTGCCAGCAGTAACGGGGGGGCTGGAAAGACCCAGTACTTC
TRBJ2-2	TRBD2	TRBV6-1	-	CASSPAAGGLRTGELFF	TGTGCCAGCAGTCCAGCAGCGGGGGGGCTACGAACCGGGGAGCTGTTTTTT
TRBJ2-7	TRBD1	TRBV4-1	-	CASSHTTGSAYEQYF	TGCGCCAGCAGCCACACGACAGGGAGCGCCTACGAGCAGTACTTC
TRBJ2-7	-	TRBV7-2	many	CASSLAPGSEQYF	TGTGCCAGCAGCTTAGCTCCAGGGAGCGAGCAGTACTTC
TRBJ2-5	-	TRBV5-1	many	CASSLEGNPRETQYF	TGCGCCAGCAGCTTGGAGGGGAACCCCAGAGAGACCCAGTACTTC
TRBJ2-1	-	TRBV28	-	CASSLGQREQFF	TGTGCCAGCAGTTTGGGGCAGCGTGAGCAGTTCTTC
TRBJ1-2	TRBD1	TRBV30	many	CAWSHRDRVIGGYTF	TGTGCCTGGAGTCACAGGGACAGGGTTATCGGTGGCTACACCTTC
TRBJ2-7	TRBD1	TRBV3-1	many	CASSHGTVYEQYF	TGTGCCAGCAGCCATGGGACAGTGTACGAGCAGTACTTC
TRBJ2-1	TRBD1	TRBV5-6	-	CASSSGRRGQRSYNEQFF	TGTGCCAGCAGCTCGGGAAGAAGGGGACAGCGCTCCTACAATGAGCAGTTCTTC
TRBJ2-3	-	TRBV7-8	-	CASSLPGRGGPDTQYF	TGTGCCAGCAGCCTACCGGGCAGGGGTGGACCAGATACGCAGTATTTT
TRBJ1-1	-	TRBV20-1	many	CSAMGDTEAFF	TGCAGTGCCATGGGGGATACTGAAGCTTTCTTT
TRBJ2-7	-	TRBV6-2/TRBV6-3	few	CASRGWMGPYF	TGTGCCAGCAGGGGCTGGATGGGGCCTTACTTC
TRBJ1-5	-	TRBV28	many	CASSPEINQPQHF	TGTGCCAGCAGCCCTGAGATTAATCAGCCCCAGCATTTT
TRBJ2-7	-	TRBV6-1	-	CASRPDRWWTYEQYF	TGTGCCAGCAGACCAGACAGGTGGTGGACCTACGAGCAGTACTTC
TRBJ1-4	-	TRBV5-4	-	CASSLGQGLGKEKLFF	TGTGCCAGCAGCTTGGGGCAGGGATTGGGAAAAGAAAAACTGTTTTTT
TRBJ2-3	TRBD2	TRBV4-3	many	CASSQDRAGGPTDTQYF	TGCGCCAGCAGCCAAGATCGAGCGGGAGGGCCCACAGATACGCAGTATTTT
TRBJ1-4	-	TRBV29-1	many	CSVNVRGKLFF	TGCAGCGTTAATGTGAGGGGTAAACTGTTTTTT
TRBJ2-1	TRBD2	TRBV4-3	few	CASSQGLAGGQEQFF	TGCGCCAGCAGCCAAGGTCTAGCGGGAGGGCAGGAGCAGTTCTTC
TRBJ1-2	TRBD1	TRBV6-2/TRBV6-3	many	CASRPLLPGQGSGGYTF	TGTGCCAGCAGGCCTCTCCTTCCGGGACAGGGGTCCGGCGGCTACACCTTC
TRBJ1-6	-	TRBV5-1	-	CASSAQGSNSPLHF	TGCGCCAGCAGCGCGCAGGGGAGTAATTCACCCCTCCACTTT
TRBJ2-3	TRBD2	TRBV24-1	many	CATSDPTSGTTDTQYF	TGTGCCACCAGTGACCCGACTAGCGGAACCACAGATACGCAGTATTTT
TRBJ2-2	TRBD2	TRBV3-1	-	CASSQVAGLGNTGELFF	TGTGCCAGCAGCCAAGTCGCGGGACTAGGGAACACCGGGGAGCTGTTTTTT
TRBJ2-1	TRBD2	TRBV7-9	many	CASSLAGVEQFF	TGTGCCAGCAGTTTAGCGGGAGTTGAGCAGTTCTTC
TRBJ1-5	-	TRBV18	many	CASSPEGQNQPQHF	TGTGCCAGCTCACCGGAAGGACAGAATCAGCCCCAGCATTTT
TRBJ2-2	TRBD2	TRBV7-8	many	CASRITSGSAGELFF	TGTGCCAGCAGAATCACTAGCGGGAGTGCCGGGGAGCTGTTTTTT
TRBJ2-7	-	TRBV4-3	many	CASSQGGGTYEQYF	TGCGCCAGCAGCCAAGGTGGGGGCACCTACGAGCAGTACTTC
TRBJ2-7	-	TRBV18	many	CASSPQKRDEQYF	TGTGCCAGCTCCCCGCAGAAACGGGACGAGCAGTACTTC
TRBJ2-7	TRBD1	TRBV5-1	-	CASRPRTGEYEQYF	TGCGCCAGCAGGCCCCGGACAGGGGAGTACGAGCAGTACTTC
TRBJ2-1	-	TRBV5-1	many	CASSRLGQQFF	TGCGCCAGCAGTAGGTTAGGGCAGCAGTTCTTC
TRBJ2-2	TRBD1	TRBV7-9	many	CASSLGTGITGELFF	TGTGCCAGCAGCTTAGGGACAGGGATCACCGGGGAGCTGTTTTTT
TRBJ2-7	-	TRBV20-1	many	CSAIGDRYEQYF	TGCAGTGCTATAGGCGACCGCTACGAGCAGTACTTC
TRBJ1-3	-	TRBV12-3/TRBV12-4	-	CASSFRRSGNTIYF	TGTGCCAGCAGTTTCCGACGTTCTGGAAACACCATATATTTT
TRBJ2-3	TRBD2	TRBV10-3	-	CAISESSGRTDTQYF	TGTGCCATCAGTGAGAGTAGCGGGAGGACTGATACGCAGTATTTT
TRBJ1-6	-	TRBV20-1	many	CSARDGRRTYNSPLHF	TGCAGTGCTAGAGATGGCAGGCGAACCTATAATTCACCCCTCCACTTT
TRBJ1-6	-	TRBV7-2	-	CAGSLAPNLPNQSPLHF	TGTGCCGGCAGCTTAGCCCCCAATCTACCGAATCAGTCACCCCTCCACTTT
TRBJ2-7	TRBD2	TRBV28	-	CASTLGSGASYEQYF	TGTGCCAGCACCCTGGGTAGCGGGGCCTCCTACGAGCAGTACTTC
TRBJ2-1	-	TRBV6-2/TRBV6-3	many	CASSSGFYNEQFF	TGTGCCAGCAGTTCCGGCTTTTACAATGAGCAGTTCTTC
TRBJ1-1	-	TRBV20-1	few	CSARPGPMNTEAFF	TGCAGTGCTAGACCCGGACCCATGAACACTGAAGCTTTCTTT